The sample holds one count of the clone carrying this T cell receptor beta chain. In the original processing: The assay estimated nucleated cells by amplifying reference gene primers. Profiling relied on immunoSEQ multiplex PCR, and the TCRdb table lists in-frame clones only, not all of them. V and J calls and clone size are those listed in that table; D and trimming were worked out from the DNA. The profile shows about 200,000 clones, 81% of them singletons. Trimming removed 2 bases from V and 4 bases from J, with 3 bases in between. Per the germline V gene, CDR1 is GTSNPN and CDR2 is SVGIG (reference sequence). This CDR3 has 10 residues. This sample is drawn from a study of blood T cell repertoires in COVID-19. The overall study: The United States, Italy and Spain provided the acute and convalescent COVID-19 samples. Nucleic acid was either cDNA or gDNA, and it came from T cells, B-cell-depleted T cells, or PBMCs.

The sequence was collected from a woman of 80 years or more with acute or convalescent COVID-19. The sample comprised peripheral blood. The chain carries TRBV30 and TRBJ2-7; D is unresolved. CDR3 nucleotide sequence: TGTGCCTGGAGTACTTACGAGCAGTACTTC. It yields the protein CAWSTYEQYF. Filled out from reference TRBV30 and TRBJ2-7, the complete variable domain reads SQTIHQWPATLVQPVGSPLSLECTVEGTSNPNLYWYRQAAGRGLQLLFYSVGIGQISSEVPQNLSASRPQDRQFILSSKKLLLSDSGFYLCAWSTYEQYFGPGTRLTVT.